The rows below give T cell receptor beta chains drawn from one sample of a study of T-cell reconstitution after alpha-beta-depleted transplantation in children. TCRdb reanalysed the PCR reads using MiXCR and keeps one entry per CDR3 protein. The data hold some 340,000 distinct CDR3 sequences, with 10% observed a single time. The sample here was PBMCs from the stem cell graft donor, taken from the stem cell graft. The source of these receptors is a human donor who donated a stem cell graft to a child with acute lymphoblastic leukemia. Each CDR3 is given with its conserved first and last residue. The D gene is left open where the match is weak. Where a row states a size, it is once, few, many or the class of an expanded clone; other rows omit it.

V gene	clone size	D gene	J gene	CDR3 DNA	CDR3 protein
TRBV4-1	few	.	TRBJ1-4	TGCGCCAGCAGCCCTTCAGGCAGTGAAAAACTGTTTTTT	CASSPSGSEKLFF
TRBV14	.	TRBD1	TRBJ1-1	TGTGCCAGCAGCCAAGATCATGTGGGACAGGGAATTCGCACTGAAGCTTTCTTT	CASSQDHVGQGIRTEAFF
TRBV10-3	few	TRBD2	TRBJ2-7	TGTGCCATCAGAAATCCCGGGACTAGAGAGGACGAGCAGTACTTC	CAIRNPGTREDEQYF
TRBV29-1	many	TRBD1	TRBJ2-2	TGCAGCGCCCGGACAGGGGGAAACACCGGGGAGCTGTTTTTT	CSARTGGNTGELFF
TRBV4-3	once	TRBD1	TRBJ2-7	TGCGCCAGCAGCCAAGAAAACAGGGGGCTCGGCTACGAGCAGTACTTC	CASSQENRGLGYEQYF
TRBV28	.	.	TRBJ2-7	TGTGCCAGCAGTTCCCGGGACCCACCCAACTACGAGCAGTACTTC	CASSSRDPPNYEQYF
TRBV5-1	.	.	TRBJ1-1	TGCGCCAGCAGGAAGAACACTGAAGCTTTCTTT	CASRKNTEAFF
TRBV20-1	many	TRBD2	TRBJ2-7	TGCAGTGCCTTACTAGCGGGAGACTCGGGAGAGCAGTACTTC	CSALLAGDSGEQYF
TRBV7-8	.	TRBD2	TRBJ2-2	TGTGCCAGCAGCTTGCCGCGGGGGAGTGGGATGGACACCGGGGAGCTGTTTTTT	CASSLPRGSGMDTGELFF
TRBV20-1	few	.	TRBJ2-7	TGCAGTGCTAGAGGATGGGATTCCAGCTCCTACGAGCAGTACTTC	CSARGWDSSSYEQYF
TRBV5-1	.	TRBD1	TRBJ2-5	TGCGCCAGCAGCTTTCAGACAGGGACAAAAGAGACCCAGTACTTC	CASSFQTGTKETQYF
TRBV20-1	.	.	TRBJ1-6	TGCAGTGCCCGAGACTCGTTACGGATAAATTCACCCCTCCACTTT	CSARDSLRINSPLHF
TRBV5-1	.	.	TRBJ2-1	TGCGCCAGCAGCGCGAGGGACAACCCAACCTACAATGAGCAGTTCTTC	CASSARDNPTYNEQFF
TRBV5-6	many	.	TRBJ2-7	TGTGCCAGCAGCTTGGAGGTTCGCAGCTACGAGCAGTACTTC	CASSLEVRSYEQYF
TRBV2	.	.	TRBJ2-7	TGTGCCAGCAGTGAAGGGGGGGCGGACGAGCAGTACTTC	CASSEGGADEQYF
TRBV10-3	many	TRBD1	TRBJ2-5	TGTGCCATCAATCCGGGACAGGGACCGTCCCGAGAGACCCAGTACTTC	CAINPGQGPSRETQYF
TRBV20-1	few	.	TRBJ2-5	TGCAGTGCTAGAGTGGGGACTGGCCAAGAGACCCAGTACTTC	CSARVGTGQETQYF
TRBV4-3	few	.	TRBJ1-2	TGCGCCAGCAGCCAAGACAGGGCCGGGAACTATGGCTACACCTTC	CASSQDRAGNYGYTF
TRBV25-1	few	.	TRBJ1-1	TGTGCCAGCAGTGAGACAGGCACTTTCGGCACTGAAGCTTTCTTT	CASSETGTFGTEAFF
TRBV12-3/TRBV12-4	many	.	TRBJ2-5	TGTGCCAGCAGTTTACCCCCCCAGGGCCAGTACTTC	CASSLPPQGQYF
TRBV7-2	.	TRBD2	TRBJ2-3	TGTGCCAGCAGCTCACTTAGCGGGAGGGCCGTGGTAGATACGCAGTATTTT	CASSSLSGRAVVDTQYF
TRBV28	.	.	TRBJ2-1	TGTGCCAGCACCCGGAGGTGGGAAACGTACAATGAGCAGTTCTTC	CASTRRWETYNEQFF
TRBV7-2	.	.	TRBJ2-1	TGTGCCAGCAGCCCCGAGTCCGGAGTCTCCTACAATGAGCAGTTCTTC	CASSPESGVSYNEQFF
TRBV7-2	few	TRBD1	TRBJ1-2	TGTGCCAGCAGCGGCAGGACAGGGATCGGCTATGGCTACACCTTC	CASSGRTGIGYGYTF
TRBV5-1	.	TRBD2	TRBJ2-1	TGCGCCAGCACCGGCTTCACTAGCGGGAGGTCCCATGAGCAGTTCTTC	CASTGFTSGRSHEQFF
TRBV7-2	few	.	TRBJ1-2	TGTGCCAGCAGCGGGGGTGTGTGGAATGGCTACACCTTC	CASSGGVWNGYTF
TRBV10-1	once	TRBD1	TRBJ2-3	TGCGCCAGCAGTGAGTCGACACAGGGGGTCGATACGCAGTATTTT	CASSESTQGVDTQYF
TRBV12-3/TRBV12-4	many	TRBD1	TRBJ2-5	TGTGCCAGCACCCCAGGGGGCTTCCAAGAGACCCAGTACTTC	CASTPGGFQETQYF
TRBV5-5	.	.	TRBJ2-5	TGTGCCAGCAGCTTGGGTCAAGCATTACAAGAGACCCAGTACTTC	CASSLGQALQETQYF
TRBV12-3/TRBV12-4	.	.	TRBJ1-3	TGTGCCAGCAGTTTAGCATACCTTGGAAACACCATATATTTT	CASSLAYLGNTIYF
TRBV3-1	few	.	TRBJ1-1	TGTGCCAGCAGTGCAGGGTCCAGAGCTTTCTTT	CASSAGSRAFF